The rows below give T cell receptor beta chains drawn from one sample of a study of response to subunit inactivated influenza vaccine. Via MiXCR, TCRdb re-called the RT-PCR reads, giving one row per CDR3 protein. The table lists more than 600,000 distinct CDR3 sequences, about 18% of them singletons. This sample comprised PBMCs from blood, obtained 5 days after vaccination. Receptors were obtained from a man aged 50-60 years who received an inactivated influenza vaccine. Both conserved end residues are part of each CDR3. A D gene is named only where the DNA matches it firmly. Clone size, where shown, is once, few, many, or a class for clones that have expanded.

D gene	V gene	J gene	clone size	CDR3 protein	CDR3 DNA
NA	TRBV7-2	TRBJ1-5	many	CASSSIGGYQPQHF	TGTGCCAGCAGCTCAATCGGGGGATATCAGCCCCAGCATTTT
TRBD1	TRBV30	TRBJ2-1	NA	CAWSEDRGNEQFF	TGTGCCTGGAGTGAGGACAGGGGGAATGAGCAGTTCTTC
NA	TRBV20-1	TRBJ2-3	NA	CSAQVGADTQYF	TGCAGTGCCCAGGTCGGGGCAGATACGCAGTATTTT
TRBD1	TRBV10-3	TRBJ2-5	NA	CAISDWEGGEGEETQYF	TGTGCCATCAGTGATTGGGAAGGGGGCGAAGGTGAAGAGACCCAGTACTTC
NA	TRBV28	TRBJ2-7	few	CASSLWELGGEQYF	TGTGCCAGCAGTTTATGGGAACTGGGTGGCGAGCAGTACTTC
NA	TRBV12-3/TRBV12-4	TRBJ2-3	NA	CASSFRQGGGDTQYF	TGTGCCAGCAGTTTCCGCCAGGGGGGTGGTGATACGCAGTATTTT
TRBD1	TRBV5-6	TRBJ2-1	NA	CASSLGQGAYTEQFF	TGTGCCAGCAGCTTGGGACAGGGGGCTTACACTGAGCAGTTCTTC
NA	TRBV12-3/TRBV12-4	TRBJ1-5	NA	CASSFGAVTDTQHF	TGTGCCAGCAGTTTTGGCGCGGTCACAGATACGCAGCATTTT
NA	TRBV27	TRBJ2-5	NA	CASPTGLYQETQYF	TGTGCCAGCCCAACAGGGCTGTACCAAGAGACCCAGTACTTC
NA	TRBV5-1	TRBJ2-2	NA	CASTVDLARTGELFF	TGCGCCAGCACCGTAGACTTAGCGAGAACCGGGGAGCTGTTTTTT
NA	TRBV7-2	TRBJ1-2	NA	CASSTFTANYGYTF	TGTGCCAGCAGCACCTTTACAGCGAACTATGGCTACACCTTC
TRBD2	TRBV20-1	TRBJ2-5	NA	CSAASGTSGRNQETQYF	TGCAGTGCTGCATCCGGGACTAGCGGGAGAAACCAAGAGACCCAGTACTTC
NA	TRBV9	TRBJ2-7	NA	CASSVALGSSPLEQYF	TGTGCCAGCAGCGTAGCTTTGGGGAGCTCCCCCCTCGAGCAGTACTTC
TRBD2	TRBV24-1	TRBJ2-3	NA	CATSDIPSGSTDTQYF	TGTGCCACCAGTGATATACCTAGCGGAAGCACAGATACGCAGTATTTT
TRBD2	TRBV10-3	TRBJ2-7	NA	CAISRAGGQNEQYF	TGTGCCATCAGTCGAGCGGGAGGGCAGAACGAGCAGTACTTC
NA	TRBV5-1	TRBJ2-1	many	CASSWDANGNEQFF	TGCGCCAGCAGCTGGGACGCAAATGGGAATGAGCAGTTCTTC
NA	TRBV4-3	TRBJ2-1	NA	CASSQELGNEQFF	TGCGCCAGCAGCCAAGAATTGGGGAATGAGCAGTTCTTC
NA	TRBV5-1	TRBJ1-1	NA	CASSLGGATNTEAFF	TGCGCCAGCAGCTTGGGGGGGGCCACGAACACTGAAGCTTTCTTT
NA	TRBV20-1	TRBJ2-7	many	CSARYRAYEQYF	TGCAGTGCTAGGTACAGGGCCTACGAGCAGTACTTC
TRBD2	TRBV20-1	TRBJ2-1	NA	CSGPPRGDNEQFF	TGCAGTGGCCCCCCCCGGGGGGACAATGAGCAGTTCTTC
NA	TRBV2	TRBJ2-3	NA	CASSLQGGRDTQYF	TGTGCCAGCAGTCTACAGGGAGGGCGAGATACGCAGTATTTT
NA	TRBV12-3/TRBV12-4	TRBJ2-5	NA	CASSQGGPGDPETQYF	TGTGCCAGCAGTCAGGGCGGGCCAGGGGATCCTGAGACCCAGTACTTC
NA	TRBV5-4	TRBJ2-3	few	CASSLVQDTDTQYF	TGTGCCAGCAGCTTGGTACAAGACACAGATACGCAGTATTTT
NA	TRBV6-1	TRBJ2-7	medium-sized	CASTYHRDSYEQYF	TGTGCCAGCACCTACCATCGGGACTCCTACGAGCAGTACTTC
TRBD1	TRBV12-3/TRBV12-4	TRBJ2-1	NA	CASSLGTGVSFRNEQFF	TGTGCCAGCAGTTTGGGGACAGGGGTGTCTTTTCGGAATGAGCAGTTCTTC
TRBD2	TRBV20-1	TRBJ2-7	NA	CSARRQGLSYEQYF	TGCAGTGCTAGAAGGCAGGGACTATCCTACGAGCAGTACTTC
NA	TRBV24-1	TRBJ1-5	NA	CATSDGRGSNQPQHF	TGTGCCACCAGTGATGGCAGGGGCTCCAATCAGCCCCAGCATTTT
TRBD2	TRBV7-2	TRBJ2-3	few	CASSTRIAGGRYTQYF	TGTGCCAGCAGCACCAGGATAGCGGGGGGGAGGTATACGCAGTATTTT
NA	TRBV6-1	TRBJ2-4	NA	CASSPNTAKNIQYF	TGTGCCAGCAGTCCCAATACGGCCAAAAACATTCAGTACTTC
NA	TRBV4-3	TRBJ2-7	NA	CASSQEPSYEQYF	TGCGCCAGCAGCCAAGAGCCATCCTACGAGCAGTACTTC
TRBD2	TRBV7-9	TRBJ2-7	NA	CASSLDRTRYEQYF	TGTGCCAGCAGCTTAGATAGGACTAGATACGAGCAGTACTTC
NA	TRBV7-2	TRBJ2-7	few	CASSSLGQGPYEQYF	TGTGCCAGCAGCTCACTTGGGCAGGGCCCCTACGAGCAGTACTTC
NA	TRBV10-3	TRBJ1-6	NA	CAISEGADSPLHF	TGTGCCATCAGTGAAGGGGCAGATTCACCCCTCCACTTT
NA	TRBV4-2	TRBJ2-7	many	CASSQDGIYEQYF	TGTGCCAGCAGCCAAGATGGAATCTACGAGCAGTACTTC
NA	TRBV10-3	TRBJ1-4	few	CAIRGYGGEKLFF	TGTGCCATCCGGGGGTATGGGGGAGAAAAACTGTTTTTT
NA	TRBV7-8	TRBJ2-2	NA	CASSRDTDTGELFF	TGTGCCAGCAGCCGGGACACCGACACCGGGGAGCTGTTTTTT
NA	TRBV29-1	TRBJ2-1	few	CSVAEPNYNEQFF	TGCAGCGTTGCGGAACCGAATTACAATGAGCAGTTCTTC
TRBD1	TRBV5-1	TRBJ2-7	few	CASSSTGGDEQYF	TGCGCCAGCAGCTCCACAGGGGGCGACGAGCAGTACTTC
TRBD2	TRBV15	TRBJ2-7	NA	CATSLAGPYEQYF	TGTGCCACCAGCCTAGCGGGGCCCTACGAGCAGTACTTC
TRBD2	TRBV4-3	TRBJ2-7	few	CASSRETSGNTEQYF	TGCGCCAGCAGCCGAGAGACTAGCGGGAATACAGAGCAGTACTTC
NA	TRBV7-6	TRBJ1-1	NA	CASSLGGSGTEAFF	TGTGCCAGCAGCTTGGGGGGCTCGGGCACTGAAGCTTTCTTT
NA	TRBV20-1	TRBJ2-2	few	CSARGQIPLTGELFF	TGCAGTGCTAGAGGTCAGATACCCCTCACCGGGGAGCTGTTTTTT
TRBD2	TRBV12-3/TRBV12-4	TRBJ2-3	few	CASSLRGGNTDTQYF	TGTGCCAGCAGTTTACGGGGAGGGAACACAGATACGCAGTATTTT
NA	TRBV6-1	TRBJ1-4	few	CATQRWRSEKLFF	TGTGCCACCCAACGTTGGAGATCTGAAAAACTGTTTTTT